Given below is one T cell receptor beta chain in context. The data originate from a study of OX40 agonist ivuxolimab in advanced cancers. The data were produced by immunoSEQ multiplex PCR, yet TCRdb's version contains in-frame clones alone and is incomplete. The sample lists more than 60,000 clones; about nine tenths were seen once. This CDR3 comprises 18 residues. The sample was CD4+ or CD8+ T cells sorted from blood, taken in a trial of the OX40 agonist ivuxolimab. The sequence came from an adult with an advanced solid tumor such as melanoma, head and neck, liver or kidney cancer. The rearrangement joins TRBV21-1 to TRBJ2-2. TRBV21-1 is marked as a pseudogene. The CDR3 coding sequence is TGTGCCAGCAGCAAAGATGTGGAGGGGGGAAATACCACCGGGGAGCTGTTTTTT. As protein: CASSKDVEGGNTTGELFF.